Below, 17 T cell receptor beta chains from the same sample are listed, as sequenced in a study of T-cell reconstitution after alpha-beta-depleted transplantation in children. Preparing the TCRbeta library involved the use of unique molecular identifiers. TCRdb re-derived calls from the PCR reads in MiXCR, one entry per CDR3 protein. The repertoire includes 90,000 to 95,000 distinct CDR3 sequences, less than 15% of them detected once, and around 14% sits in the top ten. Sequenced here: PBMCs from the stem cell graft donor, sampled from the stem cell graft. These receptors were obtained from a human donor who donated a stem cell graft to a child with inherited bone marrow failure.

This clonotype occurred many times. The chain uses TRBV7-9 and TRBJ2-1, with TRBD2 matching over 10 bases. Germline V lookup: CDR1 SEHNR, CDR2 FQNEAQ (reference sequence). V lost 4 bases to trimming and J lost 6 bases; unmatched junction nucleotides: 9. This CDR3 spans 16 amino acids. This chain's CDR3 is CASSYSGGHAFNEQFF. In DNA, the CDR3 is TGTGCCAGCAGCTATAGCGGGGGGCACGCTTTCAATGAGCAGTTCTTC.

There are many counts of this clonotype. This rearrangement joins TRBV10-3 to TRBJ2-7; a weak D match, TRBD1 (6 bases). V was trimmed by 3 bases and J by 5 bases, leaving 11 bases between them. Germline CDR1 is ENHRY and CDR2 is SYGVKD. The CDR3 loop spans 13 amino acids. CDR3 coding DNA: TGTGCCATCAGTGAACAGGGTCGAGACGAGCAGTACTTC. Protein sequence: CAISEQGRDEQYF.

The chain recombines TRBV5-6 with TRBJ2-1; 7 bases agree with TRBD1. V lost 3 bases, J lost 1 base, and 13 bases stayed unmatched. Germline CDR1 reads SGHDT; CDR2 reads YYEEEE. The length of the CDR3 is 18 residues. The CDR3 DNA reads as TGTGCCAGCAGCTGGCCAAACAGGGGAACCAGTTCCTACAATGAGCAGTTCTTC. Its protein is CASSWPNRGTSSYNEQFF.

This clonotype was picked up many times. The chain has TRBV7-2 and TRBJ2-7; 11 nucleotides agree with TRBD2. Unmatched junction bases numbered 10, after V lost 5 bases and J lost 4 bases. This CDR3 spans 16 amino acids. Per germline, CDR1 SGHTA and CDR2 FQGNSA. The CDR3 DNA follows: TGTGCCAGCAGCCCCGCCGGGACTAGCGGTTTTTACGAGCAGTACTTC. It encodes CASSPAGTSGFYEQYF.

Many counts were recorded for this clonotype. The rearrangement uses TRBV3-1 and TRBJ1-1; TRBD1 is a possible D gene (6 bases). Trimming shortened V by 1 base and J by 4 bases, and 13 bases separated the two germline ends. This CDR3 contains 15 residues. Germline assignment: CDR1 LGHDT and CDR2 YNNKEL (reference sequence). The DNA for the CDR3 is TGTGCCAGCAGCCAAGGTGGGCAGGGGTTCACTGAAGCTTTCTTT. Residues: CASSQGGQGFTEAFF.

The V call is TRBV19, the J call TRBJ1-1, with no clear D. V lost 0 bases and J 9 bases, leaving 14 bases between the germline ends. Germline lookup yields CDR1 LNHDA and CDR2 SQIVND (reference sequence). The CDR3 has 14 amino acids. CDR3 amino acids: CASSIDPVSPQAFF. The CDR3 bases are TGTGCCAGTAGTATAGATCCAGTCTCCCCACAAGCTTTCTTT.

Ten or more counts support this clonotype. This chain joins TRBV5-6 and TRBJ2-7; no clear D gene. Germline CDR1 reads SGHDT; CDR2 reads YYEEEE. The ends were cut back, 2 bases at V and 0 bases at J, with 9 bases in the middle. This CDR3 has 14 amino acids. CDR3 in amino acids: CASSFWASSYEQYF. DNA of the CDR3: TGTGCCAGCAGCTTCTGGGCGAGCTCCTACGAGCAGTACTTC.

This clonotype was seen at least ten times. The J gene is TRBJ2-1, the V gene TRBV27, with D perhaps TRBD1 or TRBD2 (5 bases each). Germline V gene sequence: CDR1 MNHEY, CDR2 SMNVEV (reference sequence). Trimming left V 8 bases short and J 3 bases short, with 17 bases between. There are 15 residues in the CDR3. The CDR3 spells CASATGGVSYNEQFF. The CDR3 region has the DNA TGTGCCAGCGCTACTGGGGGAGTGAGCTACAATGAGCAGTTCTTC.

This clonotype has just a few counts. The chain recombines TRBV18 with TRBJ2-5; 11 nucleotides match TRBD2. V lost 3 bases, J lost 3 bases, and 3 bases stayed unmatched. Looked up from germline, CDR1 is KGHSH and CDR2 is LQKENI. The CDR3 is 15 amino acids. CDR3 sequence reads: CASSPKTSGKETQYF. CDR3 nucleotide sequence: TGTGCCAGCTCACCCAAGACTAGCGGGAAAGAGACCCAGTACTTC.

On this clonotype itself: This may arise from a read error, as a much more abundant clone is one base away. The chain has TRBV4-2 and TRBJ2-7, with D possibly TRBD2 on 5 matching bases. This CDR3 is 13 amino acids long. With 10 bases removed from V and 7 bases from J, the gap between germline ends came to 20 bases. From germline, CDR1 is LGHNA and CDR2 YNFKEQ. CDR3 DNA: TGTGCCATCGGCGAGGGAGCACTACTTGAGCAGTACTTC. Protein product: CAIGEGALLEQYF.

This clonotype was found a few times. The J gene is TRBJ1-2, the V gene TRBV28; 9 bases are a match to TRBD1. Looked up from germline, CDR1 is MDHEN and CDR2 is SYDVKM. J was trimmed by 8 bases and V by 7 bases; bases with no gene match: 8. The length of the CDR3 is 13 residues. This CDR3 is CASMDRGLTGYTF. In DNA form, the CDR3 reads TGTGCCAGCATGGACAGGGGCCTAACGGGCTACACCTTC.

This clonotype was recorded many times. The gene calls are TRBV11-2 and TRBJ2-7; weak D call: TRBD1 (5 bases). The CDR3 runs 14 residues. V gave up 0 bases and J gave up 2 bases, with 8 bases separating them. Germline CDR1 reads SGHAT; CDR2 reads FQNNGV. CDR3 DNA sequence: TGTGCCAGCAGCTTAGAAGCCAGGGCCTACGAGCAGTACTTC. The encoded protein is CASSLEARAYEQYF.

This clonotype was found a few times. Germline is not matched at one junction end, which may reflect a read error. The chain carries TRBV7-9 and TRBJ2-2; D gene uncertain. The CDR3 has 11 amino acids. The germline CDR1 and CDR2 sequences are SEHNR and FQNEAQ (reference sequence). The CDR3 loop is CASSFRGELFF. The CDR3, as DNA: TGTGCCAGTAGCTTTCGCGGGGAGCTGTTTTTT.

This clonotype was detected ten times or more. The chain carries TRBV11-2 and TRBJ1-1; no reliable D call. CDR3 length equals 12 residues. V was shortened by 2 bases and J by 11 bases, with 12 bases between the two germline ends. CDR1 and CDR2 from the germline V gene are SGHAT and FQNNGV. CDR3 DNA: TGTGCCAGCAGCTTAATAGACGGTAGGGCTTTCTTT. This translates into CASSLIDGRAFF.

This clonotype was recorded many times. This chain's CDR3 is CASRPGQGKGSYEQYF. The CDR3 bases are TGTGCCAGCAGACCGGGACAGGGAAAGGGGTCCTACGAGCAGTACTTC. The chain is built from TRBV6-5 and TRBJ2-7; 9 positions match TRBD1. The germline gives CDR1 MNHEY, CDR2 SVGAGI. After removal of 6 bases from V and 1 base from J, the junction contained 10 bases not matched to a gene. CDR3 size: 16 residues.

This clonotype was found many times. CDR3 in DNA: TGCGCCAGCAGCTTCGACAGGGCTACTAATGAAAAACTGTTTTTT. Amino acids: CASSFDRATNEKLFF. This rearrangement joins TRBV5-1 to TRBJ1-4, with 7 positions matching TRBD1. Germline V gives CDR1 SGHRS, CDR2 YFSETQ. The length of the CDR3 is 15 residues. Trimming at V came to 2 bases and at J to 2 bases, leaving 3 bases not matched to a gene. Together with reference TRBV5-1 and TRBJ1-4, the CDR3 gives the full variable domain: KAGVTQTPRYLIKTRGQQVTLSCSPISGHRSVSWYQQTPGQGLQFLFEYFSETQRNKGNFPGRFSGRQFSNSRSEMNVSTLELGDSALYLCASSFDRATNEKLFFGSGTQLSVL.

This clonotype has at least ten counts. The V and J genes are TRBV20-1 and TRBJ2-5; TRBD1 might be the D (6 bases). CDR1 and CDR2 from the germline V gene are DFQATT and SNEGSKA (reference sequence). V gave up 5 bases and J gave up 0 bases, with 13 bases separating them. CDR3 length equals 14 residues. The CDR3 coding sequence is TGCAGTGCTCCGACCGGGACAAACCAAGAGACCCAGTACTTC. Translating it yields CSAPTGTNQETQYF.